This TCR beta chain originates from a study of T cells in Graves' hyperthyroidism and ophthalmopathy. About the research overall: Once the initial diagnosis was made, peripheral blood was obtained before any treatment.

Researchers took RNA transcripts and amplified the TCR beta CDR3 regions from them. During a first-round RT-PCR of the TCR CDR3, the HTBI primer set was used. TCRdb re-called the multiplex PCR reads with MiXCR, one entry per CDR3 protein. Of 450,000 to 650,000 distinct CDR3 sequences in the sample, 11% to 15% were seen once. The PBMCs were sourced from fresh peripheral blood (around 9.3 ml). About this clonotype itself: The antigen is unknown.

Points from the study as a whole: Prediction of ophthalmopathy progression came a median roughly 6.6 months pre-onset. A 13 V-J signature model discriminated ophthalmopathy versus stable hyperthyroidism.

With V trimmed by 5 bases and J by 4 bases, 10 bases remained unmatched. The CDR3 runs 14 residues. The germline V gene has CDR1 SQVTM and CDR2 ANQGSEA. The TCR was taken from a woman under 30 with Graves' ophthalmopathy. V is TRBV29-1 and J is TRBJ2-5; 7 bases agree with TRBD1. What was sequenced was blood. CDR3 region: CSVQLTGVGETQYF. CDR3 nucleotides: TGCAGCGTTCAACTAACAGGGGTGGGAGAGACCCAGTACTTC.